Listed below are T cell receptor beta chains from one sample, sequenced in a study of OX40 agonist ivuxolimab in advanced cancers. TCRdb's table, derived via immunoSEQ multiplex PCR, lists solely in-frame clones and lacks some. The data contain approximately 65,000 clones, approximately 90% of them singletons. Sample: CD4+ or CD8+ T cells sorted from blood, taken in a trial of the OX40 agonist ivuxolimab. These receptors were collected from an adult with an advanced solid tumor such as melanoma, head and neck, liver or kidney cancer. The CDR3 runs from the conserved cysteine through the conserved F or W. Each record gives: V gene, CDR3 protein.

V gene: TRBV4-1
CDR3 protein: CASSQGPGAVYEQYF

V gene: TRBV2
CDR3 protein: CASRAGQITDTQYF

V gene: TRBV25-1
CDR3 protein: CASSESGQGFQPQHF

V gene: TRBV5-1
CDR3 protein: CASYWGAGDTEQFF

V gene: TRBV5-1
CDR3 protein: CASSLVGDYTEAFF

V gene: TRBV2
CDR3 protein: CASSVSWNTEAFF

V gene: TRBV5-4
CDR3 protein: CASSQGGGGGTYEQYF

V gene: TRBV30
CDR3 protein: CAWSRTGGHIYEQYF

V gene: TRBV30
CDR3 protein: CALRGNSPLHF

V gene: TRBV6-1
CDR3 protein: CASSEARTGGTEAFF

V gene: TRBV19
CDR3 protein: CASSLEGRGFNQPQHF

V gene: TRBV7-9
CDR3 protein: CASSLGTQYGELFF

V gene: TRBV29-1
CDR3 protein: CSVTSPRTSGGASYPDTQYF

V gene: TRBV6-5
CDR3 protein: CASTQTSGGLNEQFF

V gene: TRBV13
CDR3 protein: CASKPQRPDSPLHF

V gene: TRBV11-2
CDR3 protein: CASSPYAGLVSGNTIYF

V gene: TRBV27
CDR3 protein: CASSLQRQSYEQYF

V gene: TRBV10-2
CDR3 protein: CASSSRPLAGGPLQEQYF

V gene: TRBV19
CDR3 protein: CASSIDVDRAYEQYF

V gene: TRBV5-1
CDR3 protein: CASSLARRGDTIYF

V gene: TRBV6-5
CDR3 protein: CASSRDRGFYGYTF

V gene: TRBV6-1
CDR3 protein: CASSWTGMNTEAFF

V gene: TRBV5-1
CDR3 protein: CASSVPDREQFF

V gene: TRBV19
CDR3 protein: CASSTQETQYF

V gene: TRBV10-3
CDR3 protein: CAISFGISGANVLTF

V gene: TRBV5-1
CDR3 protein: CASSLELAVGNEQFF

V gene: TRBV5-1
CDR3 protein: CASSQGQGGVYGYTF

V gene: TRBV11-3
CDR3 protein: CASSVKGTSSDTQYF

V gene: TRBV18
CDR3 protein: CASSETGSSYNEQFF

V gene: TRBV2
CDR3 protein: CASSPDSGAFF

V gene: TRBV29-1
CDR3 protein: CSVGDRSHYEQYF

V gene: TRBV7-2
CDR3 protein: CASSFRLAGGKEQYF

V gene: TRBV12-2
CDR3 protein: CASRLPPGQGRNTIYF

V gene: TRBV7-9
CDR3 protein: CASSLKGGQTDTQYF

V gene: TRBV12-5
CDR3 protein: CATRRDYEQYF

V gene: TRBV7-9
CDR3 protein: CASSPVGSPLNTEAFF

V gene: TRBV5-1
CDR3 protein: CASSEGGRQETQYF

V gene: TRBV7-8
CDR3 protein: CASSPRWSGELFF

V gene: TRBV5-4
CDR3 protein: CASSVARGGRYEQYF

V gene: TRBV10-3
CDR3 protein: CAINLLAGGPDTQYF

V gene: TRBV5-1
CDR3 protein: CASSLAGTGGASYEQYF

V gene: TRBV25-1
CDR3 protein: CASSDRDRGPNEKLFF

V gene: TRBV30
CDR3 protein: CAWTPSQHPDTQYF

V gene: TRBV5-4
CDR3 protein: CASSHGAKNIQYF

V gene: TRBV7-6
CDR3 protein: CASSTPDREKTQYF

V gene: TRBV7-8
CDR3 protein: CASSILVGNTIYF

V gene: TRBV19
CDR3 protein: CASSITATANEKLFF

V gene: TRBV4-1
CDR3 protein: CASRASGTDEKLFF

V gene: TRBV6-1
CDR3 protein: CASRGQGVTGELFF

V gene: TRBV27
CDR3 protein: CASSSPSINEKLFF

V gene: TRBV2
CDR3 protein: CASNTALGGRGTDTQYF

V gene: TRBV5-1
CDR3 protein: CASSLGGRANEKLFF